The clone carrying this T cell receptor beta chain was recorded only once. These data belong to a study of blood T cell repertoires in COVID-19. Turning to the study itself: Samples of COVID-19 (acute and convalescent) were obtained from the United States, Italy and Spain. T cells, B-cell-depleted T cells, or PBMCs supplied cDNA or gDNA.

Authors' processing steps: Amplification of reference gene primers provided the estimated nucleated cell counts. Only in-frame clones appear in the TCRdb table, and some are missing; sequencing was by immunoSEQ multiplex PCR. V, J and clone size are those of that table, while D and trimming were read from the DNA. The sample includes tens of thousands of clones, 70% to 85% of them seen just once. Deletions cut 2 bases from V and 7 bases from J, with 18 bases between. The CDR3 sequence is 16 residues long. Germline-derived CDR1 and CDR2 are SGHTA and FQGNSA. Sequenced material: peripheral blood. This TCR was sampled from an older woman with acute or convalescent COVID-19. The J gene is TRBJ2-1, the V gene TRBV7-2, with D perhaps TRBD1 (5 bases). The CDR3 here is CASSLLPEQVSNEQFF. In DNA form, the CDR3 reads TGTGCCAGCAGCTTATTGCCCGAACAGGTTTCTAATGAGCAGTTCTTC.